These 8 T cell receptor beta chains originate from one sample sequenced in a study of blood T cell repertoires in COVID-19. Some clones are missing from TCRdb's copy, which holds only in-frame ones; the method was immunoSEQ multiplex PCR. Here the sample spans more than 75,000 clones, 80% to 90% being singletons. Source material: peripheral blood. Source of these receptors: a man older than 75 with active or convalescent COVID-19.

The rearrangement links TRBV5-1 to TRBJ2-1, with TRBD2 matching over 14 bases. The CDR3 loop spans 15 amino acids. The ends lost 5 bases at V and 8 bases at J; junction bases unmatched: 6. Germline CDR1 is SGHRS and CDR2 is YFSETQ. CDR3 sequence (DNA): TGCGCCAGCAGGGGAGGGACTAGCGGGAGCCATGAGCAGTTCTTC. Its translation is CASRGGTSGSHEQFF.

The genes are TRBV2 and TRBJ1-2; the D is unclear. Germline CDR1 is SNHLY and CDR2 is FYNNEI. The CDR3 has 14 amino acids. Trimming took 1 base from V and 4 from J, leaving 10 bases between them. The CDR3 loop is CASSEGRGFYGYTF. The CDR3 bases are TGTGCCAGCAGTGAAGGTCGAGGGTTCTATGGCTACACCTTC.

The chain uses TRBV3-1 (or the pseudogene TRBV3-2) and TRBJ2-1, with 7 bases fitting TRBD2. CDR3 length: 16 amino acids. V was pared by 0 bases and J by 5 bases, with 7 bases of the junction left unmatched. Germline V lookup: CDR1 LGHDT, CDR2 YNNKEL (reference sequence). The CDR3 sequence: CASSQERLAGHNEQFF. Here the CDR3 DNA reads TGTGCCAGCAGCCAAGAGCGACTAGCTGGGCACAATGAGCAGTTCTTC.

The chain carries TRBV18 and TRBJ2-2; TRBD2 aligns across 10 bases. Germline V gives CDR1 KGHSH, CDR2 LQKENI. V lost 2 bases and J lost 7; bases outside the gene matches: 7. This CDR3 is 16 amino acids long. The CDR3 coding sequence is TGTGCCAGCTCACCATCACTAGCGGGAACACACGGGGAGCTGTTTTTT. Protein: CASSPSLAGTHGELFF.

This chain joins TRBV4-2 and TRBJ1-2; a weak D match, TRBD1 (5 bases). This CDR3 has 15 residues. V was clipped by 0 bases and J by 3 bases, with 11 bases between them. Germline loops: CDR1 LGHNA, CDR2 YNFKEQ. The CDR3 sequence is CASSQDSEGDYGYTF. CDR3 bases: TGTGCCAGCAGCCAAGATTCCGAAGGGGACTATGGCTACACCTTC.

This chain links TRBV18 with TRBJ2-1; D not resolved. This CDR3 has 13 amino acids. V was clipped by 3 bases and J by 7 bases, with 10 bases between them. Germline values: CDR1 KGHSH, CDR2 LQKENI. The CDR3 nucleotides are TGTGCCAGCTCACCCCTATTGCAAAATGAGCAGTTCTTC. Translating gives CASSPLLQNEQFF.

This clone was detected only a few times. The CDR3 coding sequence is TGTGCCATCAGTGAGTCGAGAGAGGGCAGGGGGAACACTGAAGCTTTCTTT. This sequence encodes CAISESREGRGNTEAFF. The chain couples TRBV10-3 to TRBJ1-1, with a weak D call TRBD1 (6 bases). The CDR3 covers 17 residues. Germline lookup yields CDR1 ENHRY and CDR2 SYGVKD. V gave up 0 bases and J gave up 1 base, with 15 bases separating them.

The rearrangement uses TRBV7-9 and TRBJ1-2; D gene unclear. This CDR3 comprises 13 residues. Deletions cut 1 base from V and 4 bases from J, with 7 bases between. Germline V gene data show CDR1 as SEHNR and CDR2 as FQNEAQ (reference sequence). The DNA of the CDR3 is TGTGCCAGCAGCTTAGACCAGTCCTATGGCTACACCTTC. It codes for CASSLDQSYGYTF. The variable domain in full, with the rest retrieved from reference TRBV7-9 and TRBJ1-2, is DTGVSQNPRHKITKRGQNVTFRCDPISEHNRLYWYRQTLGQGPEFLTYFQNEAQLEKSRLLSDRFSAERPKGSFSTLEIQRTEQGDSAMYLCASSLDQSYGYTFGSGTRLTVV.